One and the same sample provided the 28 T cell receptor beta chains below, sequenced in a study of human T cells and chemical hapten exposure. One entry per CDR3 protein results from TCRdb running MiXCR on the RACE reads. The sample contains around 200,000 distinct CDR3 sequences, more than 20% of which appear only once. The time point denotes: patch test 3, about 24 weeks after DPC sensitization. Stated treatment: therapeutic diphenylcyclopropenone sensitization with weekly scalp DPC. This material consisted of whole blood, taken in connection with sensitization to the hapten diphenylcyclopropenone (DPC). These receptors were obtained from a woman between 35 and 50 years old with alopecia areata. Some clones in this sample may be carry-over from other donors' samples.

This clonotype has a count of ten or more. The CDR3, as DNA: TGTGCCAGCAACGTAAAGGCGGGAGCTAACTATGGCTACACCTTC. It is translated as CASNVKAGANYGYTF. This sequence joins TRBV6-5 and TRBJ1-2; D is ambiguous. Germline-derived CDR1 and CDR2 are MNHEY and SVGAGI. The V end lost 7 bases, the J end lost 0 bases, and 15 bases lay between the germline ends. This CDR3 has 15 residues.

The chain is built from TRBV6-2 or TRBV6-3 and TRBJ1-5, with 8 bases lining up with TRBD1. The CDR3 covers 15 residues. Germline V CDR1 and CDR2: MNHEY, SVGEGT. After removal of 2 bases from V and 5 bases from J, the junction contained 5 bases not matched to a gene. The CDR3 region is CASSYGAGGYQPQHF. The CDR3 bases are TGTGCCAGCAGTTACGGGGCAGGGGGCTATCAGCCCCAGCATTTT.

In its sample, this clonotype was seen a few times. V and J are TRBV29-1 and TRBJ2-3; TRBD1 matches 9 bases. The CDR3 extends over 16 amino acids. Trimming removed 4 bases from V and 4 bases from J; junction bases left unmatched: 12. Looked up from germline, CDR1 is SQVTM and CDR2 is ANQGSEA. CDR3 nucleotide sequence: TGCAGCGTTGCCCACCCCGGGACAGGGATGCCAGATACGCAGTATTTT. Translating it yields CSVAHPGTGMPDTQYF.

This clonotype was found many times. The V and J genes are TRBV4-3 and TRBJ2-3; weak D call: TRBD2 (7 bases). V was trimmed by 0 bases and J by 3 bases, leaving 16 bases between them. The CDR3 sequence is 17 residues long. Looked up from germline, CDR1 is LGHNA and CDR2 is YSLEER. CDR3 bases: TGCGCCAGCAGCCAAGACCCGGGGACACTAGCGACAGATACGCAGTATTTT. It yields the protein CASSQDPGTLATDTQYF.

This chain joins TRBV2 and TRBJ2-6, with D uncertain. Trimming cost V 7 bases and J 2 bases, with 9 bases left between them. The CDR3 spans 14 residues. Looked up from germline, CDR1 is SNHLY and CDR2 is FYNNEI. The CDR3 DNA sequence: TGTGCCAGCACTGACCCCACTGGGGCCAACGTCCTGACTTTC. Translation: CASTDPTGANVLTF.

This clonotype has a handful of counts. V and J are TRBV20-1 and TRBJ1-6; the D gene is possibly TRBD1 (6 bases). The CDR3 is made up of 13 amino acids. V was pared by 3 bases and J by 10 bases, with 13 bases between. Germline CDR1 DFQATT, CDR2 SNEGSKA (reference sequence). The CDR3 bases are TGCAGTGCTAGGGACCAGGGGAAGTCACCCCTCCACTTT. Protein sequence: CSARDQGKSPLHF.

The chain is built from TRBV5-1 and TRBJ2-2; no clear D gene. V lost 1 base, J lost 6 bases, and 16 bases lay in between. Germline V lookup: CDR1 SGHRS, CDR2 YFSETQ. There are 16 residues in the CDR3. The CDR3 DNA reads as TGCGCCAGCAGCTTGTTTGGTCGAGTTGGAGCCGGGGAGCTGTTTTTT. This encodes CASSLFGRVGAGELFF. The variable domain in full, with the rest retrieved from reference TRBV5-1 and TRBJ2-2, is KAGVTQTPRYLIKTRGQQVTLSCSPISGHRSVSWYQQTPGQGLQFLFEYFSETQRNKGNFPGRFSGRQFSNSRSEMNVSTLELGDSALYLCASSLFGRVGAGELFFGEGSRLTVL.

J is TRBJ1-1 and V is TRBV29-1; D gene unclear. The germline CDR1 and CDR2 sequences are SQVTM and ANQGSEA. The CDR3 length is 11 residues. V shed 4 bases and J shed 6 bases, with 9 bases lying between them. The CDR3 DNA reads as TGCAGCGTTGCGGCGGGTGCTGAAGCTTTCTTT. This encodes CSVAAGAEAFF.

This clonotype was found many times. The J gene is TRBJ2-7, the V gene TRBV7-2; 7 bases agree with TRBD2. The V and J ends lost 1 base and 3 bases, in that order; junction bases with no gene match: 6. This CDR3 contains 15 residues. In germline, CDR1 is SGHTA, CDR2 FQGNSA. The CDR3 is CASSLGRESHYEQYF. CDR3 in DNA: TGTGCCAGCAGCTTAGGGCGGGAGAGCCACTACGAGCAGTACTTC.

A few counts support this clonotype. This chain links TRBV6-2 or TRBV6-3 with TRBJ2-7; 8 bases align to TRBD2. Germline CDR1 and CDR2: MNHEY and SVGEGT. This CDR3 comprises 15 residues. The V segment lost 2 bases and the J segment 5 bases; nucleotides outside the gene matches: 8. This CDR3 reads CASSYPLAVPHEQYF. CDR3 sequence (DNA): TGTGCCAGCAGTTACCCACTAGCGGTCCCCCACGAGCAGTACTTC.

This rearrangement joins TRBV20-1 to TRBJ1-1; D is uncertain. The CDR3 loop spans 14 amino acids. Trimming pared 7 bases from V and 0 bases from J, leaving 15 bases between. Germline-derived CDR1 and CDR2 are DFQATT and SNEGSKA (reference sequence). The DNA for the CDR3 is TGCAGTGTCGCCCCTTGGACTCTGAACACTGAAGCTTTCTTT. This gives the protein CSVAPWTLNTEAFF.

This clonotype has only a few counts. This chain uses TRBV20-1 with TRBJ2-1; D remains unclear. Trimming removed 3 bases from V and 2 bases from J, with 14 bases in between. Germline CDR1 is DFQATT and CDR2 is SNEGSKA (reference sequence). This CDR3 is 15 amino acids long. The chain's CDR3 is CSASDRVAPYNEQFF. The CDR3, as DNA: TGCAGTGCTAGTGATCGGGTGGCCCCCTACAATGAGCAGTTCTTC.

This clonotype has just a few counts. This chain uses TRBV29-1 with TRBJ1-2, with D unclear. Germline values: CDR1 SQVTM, CDR2 ANQGSEA. This CDR3 is 13 amino acids long. V lost 7 bases and J 6 bases, leaving 18 bases between the germline ends. The DNA of the CDR3 is TGCAGCGGTTCGACCCCACCACACGATGGCTACACCTTC. Its protein product is CSGSTPPHDGYTF.

The chain uses TRBV12-3 or TRBV12-4 and TRBJ2-6; TRBD1 or TRBD2 may be the D gene (6 bases each). V lost 6 bases, J lost 2 bases, and 11 bases lay in between. The CDR3 has 15 amino acids. The CDR3 sequence: CASSLRGAGANVLTF. For the CDR3, the DNA is TGTGCCAGCAGCCTAAGGGGGGCTGGGGCCAACGTCCTGACTTTC.

The V and J genes are TRBV6-5 and TRBJ2-1; D could derive from TRBD1 or TRBD2 (5 bases each). V was shortened by 10 bases and J by 4 bases, with 11 bases between the two germline ends. This CDR3 region has 12 residues. In germline, CDR1 is MNHEY, CDR2 SVGAGI. DNA of the CDR3: TGTGCCACCTGGGACCGGTACAATGAGCAGTTCTTC. It codes for CATWDRYNEQFF.

The chain couples TRBV5-1 to TRBJ2-3; TRBD2 aligns across 10 bases. J was trimmed by 5 bases and V by 4 bases; bases with no gene match: 7. There are 15 residues in the CDR3. Germline V gene lookup returns CDR1 SGHRS and CDR2 YFSETQ. The CDR3 is CASSQSGRGVDTQYF. The CDR3 DNA reads as TGCGCCAGCAGCCAGAGCGGGAGGGGAGTAGATACGCAGTATTTT. The variable domain in full, with the rest retrieved from reference TRBV5-1 and TRBJ2-3, is KAGVTQTPRYLIKTRGQQVTLSCSPISGHRSVSWYQQTPGQGLQFLFEYFSETQRNKGNFPGRFSGRQFSNSRSEMNVSTLELGDSALYLCASSQSGRGVDTQYFGPGTRLTVL.

This clonotype appeared a few times. This CDR3 reads CASSWSQVRETQYF. DNA of the CDR3: TGTGCCAGCAGTTGGTCCCAGGTCAGGGAGACCCAGTACTTC. The gene calls are TRBV28 and TRBJ2-5; D call uncertain. Trimming left V 4 bases short and J 5 bases short, with 14 bases between. This CDR3 is 14 amino acids long. Per germline, CDR1 MDHEN and CDR2 SYDVKM.

Ten or more counts support this clonotype. This chain uses TRBV10-3 with TRBJ2-3; no clear D gene. The germline V gene encodes CDR1 ENHRY and CDR2 SYGVKD. The ends were cut back, 6 bases at V and 3 bases at J, with 13 bases in the middle. This CDR3 region has 14 residues. CDR3 sequence (DNA): TGTGCCATCAGGGAAGGTCAGGCGACAGATACGCAGTATTTT. This gives the protein CAIREGQATDTQYF.

The chain is built from TRBV28 and TRBJ2-7; TRBD1 agrees at 7 bases. The CDR3 loop spans 16 amino acids. J was trimmed by 2 bases and V by 5 bases; bases with no gene match: 12. Germline V CDR1 and CDR2: MDHEN, SYDVKM. CDR3: CASSLGWDSPTYEQYF. In DNA, the CDR3 is TGTGCCAGCAGTCTGGGGTGGGACAGCCCGACCTACGAGCAGTACTTC. Full variable domain (remainder filled in from reference TRBV28 and TRBJ2-7): DVKVTQSSRYLVKRTGEKVFLECVQDMDHENMFWYRQDPGLGLRLIYFSYDVKMKEKGDIPEGYSVSREKKERFSLILESASTNQTSMYLCASSLGWDSPTYEQYFGPGTRLTVT.

This rearrangement joins TRBV7-9 to TRBJ2-1; D might be TRBD2 (5 bases). The germline CDR1 and CDR2 sequences are SEHNR and FQNEAQ (reference sequence). The CDR3 loop spans 14 amino acids. Trimming removed 3 bases at V and 10 bases at J, with 16 bases between. CDR3 residues: CASSLTGILGEQFF. CDR3 bases: TGTGCCAGCAGCTTGACCGGGATCCTCGGGGAGCAGTTCTTC.

This clonotype appeared a few times. This chain uses TRBV29-1 with TRBJ1-2; TRBD1 matches 7 bases. Germline trimming cut 8 bases from V and 6 bases from J; bases unmatched to any gene: 21. Germline V gene data show CDR1 as SQVTM and CDR2 as ANQGSEA. CDR3 size: 16 residues. CDR3: CSTLRDSSSVSHGYTF. As DNA, the CDR3 is TGCAGCACCTTAAGGGACAGCTCATCAGTCTCCCATGGCTACACCTTC.

The V call is TRBV7-9, the J call TRBJ2-3; D possibly corresponds to TRBD2 (7 bases). This CDR3 region has 17 residues. V dropped 7 bases and J dropped 4 bases, with 24 bases sitting between them. The V gene's germline CDR1 is SEHNR and CDR2 FQNEAQ (reference sequence). CDR3 residues: CASTPRWGGDLSDTQYF. CDR3 nucleotides: TGTGCCAGCACCCCCCGGTGGGGGGGCGATTTGTCAGATACGCAGTATTTT.

The chain employs TRBV6-2 or TRBV6-3 and TRBJ2-4, with D uncertain. Germline assignment: CDR1 MNHEY and CDR2 SVGEGT. This CDR3 comprises 13 residues. The germline V and J ends were trimmed by 3 bases and 2 bases, with 5 bases remaining between them. CDR3 loop: CASSYDPKNIQYF. The CDR3 DNA sequence: TGTGCCAGCAGTTATGATCCCAAAAACATTCAGTACTTC.

This clonotype was seen only a few times. CDR3 nucleotides: TGTGCCACCAGCAGAGATCAGGGAGAGCAGTACTTC. It encodes CATSRDQGEQYF. The chain couples TRBV15 to TRBJ2-7; possibly TRBD1 for D (5 bases). Trimming removed 0 bases from V and 7 bases from J, with 7 bases in between. The CDR3 loop spans 12 amino acids. In germline, CDR1 is LNHNV, CDR2 YYDKDF (reference sequence). The whole variable domain, filled in from reference TRBV15 and TRBJ2-7, reads DAMVIQNPRYQVTQFGKPVTLSCSQTLNHNVMYWYQQKSSQAPKLLFHYYDKDFNNEADTPDNFQSRRPNTSFCFLDIRSPGLGDTAMYLCATSRDQGEQYFGPGTRLTVT.

V usage is TRBV6-5 and J usage is TRBJ2-2, with TRBD2 matching over 14 bases. Trimming removed 7 bases from V and 5 bases from J; junction bases left unmatched: 15. The CDR3 has 19 residues. The germline V gene encodes CDR1 MNHEY and CDR2 SVGAGI. The CDR3 DNA follows: TGTGCCAGCACTCCCGGCGGGACTAGCGGGAGAGGTGCAACCGGGGAGCTGTTTTTT. Protein: CASTPGGTSGRGATGELFF.

J is TRBJ1-5 and V is TRBV19; tentative D call: TRBD1 (6 bases). CDR1 LNHDA and CDR2 SQIVND come from the germline V gene (reference sequence). With 0 bases removed from V and 6 bases from J, the gap between germline ends came to 12 bases. The CDR3 runs 15 residues. CDR3 DNA sequence: TGTGCCAGTAGTATAGACAGGGGTTTGGTTCAGCCCCAGCATTTT. This encodes CASSIDRGLVQPQHF.

This clonotype was picked up a small number of times. This sequence joins TRBV19 and TRBJ2-1, with 8 bases that match TRBD2. The ends lost 7 bases at V and 8 bases at J; junction bases unmatched: 13. This CDR3 region has 15 residues. The V gene's germline CDR1 is LNHDA and CDR2 SQIVND (reference sequence). The DNA of the CDR3 is TGTGCCAGTATGCGCCTAGCGGGCGGTCGTGATGAGCAGTTCTTC. This gives the protein CASMRLAGGRDEQFF.

J is TRBJ2-7 and V is TRBV10-3, with 10 bases matching TRBD1. The CDR3 extends over 13 amino acids. J lost 6 bases, V lost 5 bases, and 4 bases had no gene match. Germline V gene data show CDR1 as ENHRY and CDR2 as SYGVKD. The CDR3 sequence: CAISPGQGREQYF. The CDR3 bases are TGTGCCATCAGTCCGGGACAGGGGCGCGAGCAGTACTTC.